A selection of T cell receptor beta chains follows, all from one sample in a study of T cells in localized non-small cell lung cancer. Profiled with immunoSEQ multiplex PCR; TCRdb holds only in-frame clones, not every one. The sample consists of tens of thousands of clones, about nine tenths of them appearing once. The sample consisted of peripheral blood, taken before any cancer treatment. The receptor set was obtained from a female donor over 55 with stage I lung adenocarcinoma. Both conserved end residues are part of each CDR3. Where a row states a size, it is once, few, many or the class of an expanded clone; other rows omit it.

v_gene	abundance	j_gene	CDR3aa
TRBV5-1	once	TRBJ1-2	CASRSIGVGGYTF
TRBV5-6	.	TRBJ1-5	CASSLRQGADQPQHF
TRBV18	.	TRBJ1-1	CASSPSIPTGDTEAFF
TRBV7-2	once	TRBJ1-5	CASSLALGGGQPQHF
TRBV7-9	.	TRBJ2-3	CASSLVGQGTTDTQYF
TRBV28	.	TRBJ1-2	CASLNGGGYGYTF
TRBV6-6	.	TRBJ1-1	CASSYPEVNTEAFF
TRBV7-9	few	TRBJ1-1	CASRPTGPEAFF
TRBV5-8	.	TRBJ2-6	CASSFKRVSGANVLTF
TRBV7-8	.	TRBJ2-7	CASSPDSRPYEQYF
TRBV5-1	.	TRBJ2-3	CASSYRSPGLTPDTQYF
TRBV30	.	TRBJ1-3	CAWRGGTGLINSGNTIYF
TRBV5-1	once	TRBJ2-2	CASSLARGQQNTGELFF
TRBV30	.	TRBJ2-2	CAWSGGPNTGELFF
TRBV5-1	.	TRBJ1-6	CASSLAGRSPLHF
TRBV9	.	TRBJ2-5	CASTTGTSGGETQYF
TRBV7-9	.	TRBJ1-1	CASRPTGNTEAFF
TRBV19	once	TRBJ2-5	CASSLVGSGGETQYF
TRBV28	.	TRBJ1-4	CASSPPGRVQEKLFF
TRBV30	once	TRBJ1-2	CAWSGRINYGYTF
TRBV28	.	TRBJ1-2	CASGVRASGYTF
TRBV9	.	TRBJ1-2	CASSVPPLGQGEEYGYTF
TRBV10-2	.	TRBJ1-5	CASSESSGSQPQHF
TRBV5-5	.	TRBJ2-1	CASSPPGQGAREQFF
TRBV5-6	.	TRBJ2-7	CASNDRGSYEQYF
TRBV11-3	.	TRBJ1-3	CASSLVSGNTIYF
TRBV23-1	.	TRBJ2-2	CASRFRVLCLTGELFF
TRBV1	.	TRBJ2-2	CTSSQEGSGGNSRKNTGELFF
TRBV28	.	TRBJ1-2	CASSWGGKGYGYTF
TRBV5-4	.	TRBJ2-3	CASSWGLAGGTDTQYF
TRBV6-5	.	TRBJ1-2	CASMTTVGGYTF
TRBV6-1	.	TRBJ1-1	CASSDMGTEAFF